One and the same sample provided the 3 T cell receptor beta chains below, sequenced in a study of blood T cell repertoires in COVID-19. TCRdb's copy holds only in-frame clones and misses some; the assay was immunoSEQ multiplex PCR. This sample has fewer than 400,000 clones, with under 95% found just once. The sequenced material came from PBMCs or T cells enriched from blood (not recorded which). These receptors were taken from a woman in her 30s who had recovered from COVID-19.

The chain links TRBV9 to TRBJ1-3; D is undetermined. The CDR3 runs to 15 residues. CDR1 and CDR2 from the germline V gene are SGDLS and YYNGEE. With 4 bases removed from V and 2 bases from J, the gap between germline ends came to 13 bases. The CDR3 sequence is CASSSRGFPGNTIYF. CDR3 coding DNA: TGTGCCAGCAGCTCTCGGGGTTTTCCTGGAAACACCATATATTTT.

The CDR3 region is CASSQGQLTNEQYF. The CDR3 coding sequence is TGTGCCAGCAGCCAGGGACAGCTTACGAACGAGCAGTACTTC. V gene TRBV4-2 combines with J gene TRBJ2-7; TRBD1 matches 7 bases. The ends lost 3 bases at V and 5 bases at J; junction bases unmatched: 7. The V gene's germline CDR1 is LGHNA and CDR2 YNFKEQ. This CDR3 region has 14 residues.

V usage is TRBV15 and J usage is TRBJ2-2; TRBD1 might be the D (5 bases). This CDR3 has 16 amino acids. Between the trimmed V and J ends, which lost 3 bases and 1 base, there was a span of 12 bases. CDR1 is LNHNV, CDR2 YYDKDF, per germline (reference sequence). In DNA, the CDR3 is TGTGCCACCAGCAGGCCGGACACGAGGAACACCGGGGAGCTGTTTTTT. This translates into CATSRPDTRNTGELFF.